One T cell receptor (beta chain) is described in this entry. The source of the sample is a study of blood T cell repertoires in COVID-19. Profiled with immunoSEQ multiplex PCR; TCRdb holds only in-frame clones, not every one. The table has around 94,000 clones, 87% seen once. The receptor comes from a woman aged 45 to 65 with COVID-19, enrolled during active disease. The specimen sequenced was peripheral blood.

CDR3 nucleotides: TGTGCCAGCAGCCAAGGTGGAGGGAACACTGAAGCTTTCTTT. Translation: CASSQGGGNTEAFF. The J gene is TRBJ1-1, the V gene TRBV3-1 (or the pseudogene TRBV3-2); the D is unclear. V was trimmed by 1 base and J by 1 base, leaving 7 bases between them. The CDR3 consists of 14 residues. CDR1 and CDR2 (germline): LGHDT, YNNKEL (reference sequence).